These 5 T cell receptor beta chains were all obtained from the same sample, sequenced in a study of blood T cell repertoires in COVID-19 (dated by TCRdb to between 2020 and 2021). The library was obtained by the immunoSEQ multiplex PCR assay. TCRdb obtained this table from immuneACCESS and retained in-frame rearrangements with V and J assigned. These tables miss some clones; where compared with another copy, unresolved V genes account for less than half of the shortfall, and the remainder is unexplained. For this sample the table gives more than 100,000 clones, of which approximately 84% were detected only once. The biggest ten clones account for 9.5% to 15% of the sample. Sequencing was carried out using peripheral blood. All receptors come from a human donor in a cohort sampled during active COVID-19.

This clone was seen just once. The junction does not match germline at one end; this may be a read error. In the same sample, other DNA sequences code for this CDR3. The chain employs TRBV3-1 (or the pseudogene TRBV3-2) and TRBJ1-1; no reliable D call. Germline CDR1 and CDR2: LGHDT and YNNKEL (reference sequence). The CDR3 is 13 residues long. The CDR3 here is CASSQAGNTEAFF. As DNA, the CDR3 is TGTGCCAGTAGCCAAGCGGGGAACACTGAAGCTTTCTTT.

The chain links TRBV29-1 to TRBJ2-2; D is ambiguous. V was clipped by 1 base and J by 1 base, with 4 bases between them. The CDR3 is 13 amino acids. In germline, CDR1 is SQVTM, CDR2 ANQGSEA. As DNA, the CDR3 is TGCAGCGTTGAAGGCGAGAACACCGGGGAGCTGTTTTTT. Its translation is CSVEGENTGELFF.

The V and J genes are TRBV5-1 and TRBJ1-1; D gene ambiguous. Germline CDR1 is SGHRS and CDR2 is YFSETQ. This CDR3 is 14 amino acids long. Trimming left V 1 base short and J 5 bases short, with 12 bases between. This chain's CDR3 is CASSLRTGNTEAFF. The CDR3 nucleotides read TGCGCCAGCAGCTTGAGGACGGGGAATACTGAAGCTTTCTTT.

This clone has just a few counts. The rearrangement joins TRBV7-9 to TRBJ2-5, with 12 bases aligning to TRBD2. The CDR3 contains 15 residues. In germline, CDR1 is SEHNR, CDR2 FQNEAQ (reference sequence). After removal of 5 bases from V and 5 bases from J, the junction contained 6 bases not matched to a gene. CDR3 DNA: TGTGCCAGCAGCACCTTAACTAGCGGGGGGGAGACCCAGTACTTC. Its protein is CASSTLTSGGETQYF.

CDR3 residues: CAWRPGGQLMRYGYTF. The CDR3 nucleotides read TGTGCCTGGAGGCCCGGGGGACAGCTGATGCGCTATGGCTACACCTTC. This chain links TRBV30 with TRBJ1-2, with 7 bases matching TRBD1. Germline V lookup: CDR1 GTSNPN, CDR2 SVGIG (reference sequence). The V and J ends lost 3 bases and 4 bases, in that order; junction bases with no gene match: 14. The CDR3 loop spans 16 amino acids.